This TCR beta chain emerged from a study of T cell responses to AZD1222 COVID-19 vaccine. This CDR3 has 15 residues. CDR1 is DFQATT, CDR2 SNEGSKA, per germline (reference sequence). J gave up 1 base and V 3 bases, and 6 bases lay outside the gene matches. General observations from the study: Only a handful of AZD1222 recipients tested seropositive at baseline. Mostly white British, mostly female donors; authors suggested clonal diversity may be underestimated.

The protocol was immunoSEQ multiplex PCR, while the TCRdb copy is restricted to in-frame clones and leaves out a portion. The sample carries 150,000 to 200,000 clones, 93% recorded once. Turning to this clone: Antigen unknown.

The sequence derives from an adult in good health. The source was peripheral blood, collected on day 0 of AZD1222 vaccination. The chain carries TRBV20-1 and TRBJ2-7; 10 bases map to TRBD1. In DNA form, the CDR3 reads TGCAGTGCTAGTAGGGGGACAGGGGTTTCCTACGAGCAGTACTTC. This sequence encodes CSASRGTGVSYEQYF.